This T cell receptor beta chain was profiled in a study of cytomegalovirus exposure and HLA in healthy donors. Across the whole study: From HLA-typed donors, an early data release held roughly 80 million unique TCRs. Study-level points and caveats: Most of the CMV-associated TCR beta chains (in a later analysis) appeared to be HLA-restricted. A list of around 150 TCR beta chains associated with cytomegalovirus was given. A missense variant in DCLRE1C was later tied to TCR beta V- and J-gene trimming.

This PCR relied on a set of 60 Vbeta primers and 13 Jbeta primers. Data came from immunoSEQ multiplex PCR; TCRdb stores just in-frame clones and leaves some out. The sample contains about 95,000 clones, nearly 80% of which appear only once. CDR1 LGHNA and CDR2 YNFKEQ come from the germline V gene. Trimming shortened V by 0 bases and J by 3 bases, and 17 bases separated the two germline ends. There are 17 residues in the CDR3. Turning to this clone: Its matching antigen is unknown.

Sequencing was carried out using PBMCs. The receptor was isolated from a middle-aged woman in good health and CMV-seropositive. The chain has TRBV4-2 and TRBJ2-5, with a possible D match to TRBD1 (6 bases). CDR3 protein: CASSQEGDQRGKETQYF. The CDR3 DNA reads as TGTGCCAGCAGCCAAGAGGGGGACCAGAGGGGGAAAGAGACCCAGTACTTC.